These 2 T cell receptor beta chains were sequenced from one sample in a study of blood T cell repertoires in COVID-19. TCRdb keeps only in-frame clones here, not all; method: immunoSEQ multiplex PCR. Here the sample spans some 270,000 clones, around 90% being singletons. The sequencing sample was made of peripheral blood. These receptors came from a woman aged 60 to 75 with COVID-19, enrolled during active disease.

The CDR3 nucleotides are TGTGCCAGCAGCTCGGGACTCAGCAACGTCCATGAAAAACTGTTTTTT. Translated: CASSSGLSNVHEKLFF. The rearrangement links TRBV5-8 to TRBJ1-4; D may be TRBD1 (5 bases). CDR1 is SGHTS and CDR2 is YDEGEE in the germline V gene. The CDR3 length is 16 residues. V lost 3 bases and J lost 6, with 18 bases in between.

The chain has TRBV11-2 and TRBJ2-3; 10 bases fit TRBD2. CDR1 and CDR2 (germline): SGHAT, FQNNGV. Trimming cost V 1 base and J 1 base; bases outside gene matches: 5. CDR3 size: 17 residues. This CDR3 is CASSLAFLAGGTDTQYF. CDR3 DNA sequence: TGTGCCAGCAGCTTAGCTTTCCTAGCGGGGGGCACAGATACGCAGTATTTT.